This T cell receptor beta chain originates from a study of a mutant IDH1 vaccine in newly diagnosed glioma. Germline V CDR1 and CDR2: SGHTA, FQGNSA. Unmatched junction bases numbered 5, after V lost 3 bases and J lost 6 bases. The CDR3 sequence is 15 residues long. Time point given: baseline, week 1 (first vaccination visit). Treatment defined: pre-vaccination baseline after standard-of-care therapy. Sequenced by immunoSEQ multiplex PCR; TCRdb stores in-frame clones only, minus some. The sample yields about 100,000 clones, about 82% seen once. The sequence was collected from a man between 40 and 49 years old with glioma. This material consisted of PBMCs, taken from a glioma patient treated with radiotherapy, temozolomide or both. This chain links TRBV7-2 with TRBJ1-6, with 7 bases that match TRBD1. The CDR3 DNA sequence: TGTGCCAGCAGCTTGACAGGGTTAAGTAATTCACCCCTCCACTTT. It yields the protein CASSLTGLSNSPLHF.